The rows below give T cell receptor beta chains drawn from one sample of a study of beta chain features in type 1 diabetes. TCRdb's copy holds only in-frame clones and misses some; the assay was immunoSEQ multiplex PCR. The table shows hundreds of thousands of clones, with roughly a sixth occurring only once. The sequencing sample was made of naive CD4+ T cells from blood. The receptor set was obtained from a man younger than 35 in good health. Both conserved end residues are part of each CDR3. A D gene is named only where the DNA matches it firmly. Where a row states a size, it is once, few, many or the class of an expanded clone; other rows omit it.

TRBV6-5	-	-	TRBJ2-7	CASRGDLWAYEQYF	TGTGCCAGCAGGGGGGACCTATGGGCCTACGAGCAGTACTTC
TRBV7-2	few	-	TRBJ1-6	CASSFRALGNSPLHF	TGTGCCAGCAGCTTCCGGGCCTTGGGTAATTCACCCCTCCACTTT
TRBV10-3	-	-	TRBJ1-2	CAISGHGARLYGYTF	TGTGCCATCAGTGGGCACGGGGCCCGGCTCTATGGCTACACCTTC
TRBV11-2	-	TRBD1	TRBJ2-5	CASSLGRGNFQETQYF	TGTGCCAGCAGCTTAGGCAGGGGGAACTTCCAAGAGACCCAGTACTTC
TRBV6-6	few	TRBD1	TRBJ1-1	CASSVGQGGAEAFF	TGTGCCAGCAGTGTAGGACAGGGAGGCGCTGAAGCTTTCTTT
TRBV7-9	-	-	TRBJ2-3	CASSVLLLSKVNTQYF	TGTGCCAGCAGCGTCTTGCTTCTCAGTAAGGTTAATACGCAGTATTTT
TRBV29-1	few	-	TRBJ1-1	CSVGWGWTEAFF	TGCAGCGTTGGTTGGGGTTGGACTGAAGCTTTCTTT
TRBV9	few	-	TRBJ2-2	CASSVDTPRGTGELFF	TGTGCCAGCAGCGTAGACACACCGCGAGGCACCGGGGAGCTGTTTTTT
TRBV7-9	few	-	TRBJ1-2	CASSLGFRDGYTF	TGTGCCAGCAGCTTGGGGTTTCGTGACGGCTACACCTTC
TRBV4-1	-	-	TRBJ1-4	CASSQGGRTNEKLFF	TGCGCCAGCAGCCAAGGGGGGAGGACTAATGAAAAACTGTTTTTT
TRBV7-3	few	-	TRBJ2-6	CASSKQGLGANVLTF	TGTGCCAGCAGCAAACAGGGTTTGGGGGCCAACGTCCTGACTTTC
TRBV5-1	few	-	TRBJ2-2	CASSGGDTGELFF	TGCGCCAGCAGCGGAGGGGATACCGGGGAGCTGTTTTTT
TRBV18	-	-	TRBJ1-1	CASSPPAGITEAFF	TGTGCCAGCTCACCACCGGCCGGGATCACTGAAGCTTTCTTT
TRBV23-1	few	TRBD1	TRBJ2-7	CASSQCGTGVYEQYF	TGCGCCAGCAGTCAATGCGGGACAGGAGTGTACGAGCAGTACTTC
TRBV10-3	few	-	TRBJ1-1	CAISEGLSMNTEAFF	TGTGCCATCAGTGAGGGTCTGAGCATGAACACTGAAGCTTTCTTT
TRBV4-3	few	-	TRBJ2-2	CASSQDGTGRTGELFF	TGCGCCAGCAGCCAAGATGGAACAGGGAGGACCGGGGAGCTGTTTTTT
TRBV7-7	few	-	TRBJ2-2	CASRPGVTGELFF	TGTGCTAGCAGACCAGGGGTCACCGGGGAGCTGTTTTTT
TRBV6-5	-	TRBD1	TRBJ2-7	CASNRPGQGYEQYF	TGTGCCAGCAACAGACCGGGACAGGGCTACGAGCAGTACTTC
TRBV21-1	-	-	TRBJ2-3	CASSKEKALWTLLTDTQYF	TGTGCCAGCAGCAAAGAAAAGGCCCTTTGGACCTTACTCACAGATACGCAGTATTTT
TRBV4-3	few	TRBD2	TRBJ2-1	CASSQELAGEQFF	TGCGCCAGCAGCCAAGAACTAGCGGGGGAGCAGTTCTTC
TRBV27	-	-	TRBJ2-2	CASSSLGANTGELFF	TGTGCCAGCAGTTCACTAGGTGCGAACACCGGGGAGCTGTTTTTT
TRBV7-9	-	TRBD1	TRBJ2-7	CASSLVSGTGVYEQYF	TGTGCCAGCAGCTTGGTCTCGGGGACAGGGGTTTACGAGCAGTACTTC
TRBV9	few	TRBD2	TRBJ2-7	CASSPWEGGFQYEQYF	TGTGCCAGCAGCCCGTGGGAGGGAGGCTTCCAATACGAGCAGTACTTC
TRBV30	few	TRBD2	TRBJ2-1	CAGIAGSGGPSSYNEQFF	TGTGCCGGGATTGCCGGTAGCGGGGGTCCTAGCTCCTACAATGAGCAGTTCTTC
TRBV7-6	-	-	TRBJ2-7	CASSLAGVLTYEQYF	TGTGCCAGCAGCTTAGCAGGGGTCTTAACCTACGAGCAGTACTTC
TRBV7-2	few	TRBD2	TRBJ2-1	CASSLALADRRLF	TGTGCCAGCAGCTTAGCCCTAGCGGACCGAAGGCTCTTC
TRBV14	-	-	TRBJ2-1	CASSPRTARYNEQFF	TGTGCCAGCAGCCCCCGGACCGCGCGGTACAATGAGCAGTTCTTC
TRBV7-9	-	TRBD1	TRBJ2-2	CASSVTGDTGELFF	TGTGCCAGCAGCGTTACAGGGGACACCGGGGAGCTGTTTTTT
TRBV9	-	-	TRBJ1-1	CASSVDPGSTEAFF	TGTGCCAGCAGCGTAGACCCAGGATCCACTGAAGCTTTCTTT
TRBV18	few	-	TRBJ1-3	CASSPLGSGNTIYF	TGTGCCAGCTCACCACTGGGCTCTGGAAACACCATATATTTT
TRBV7-8	few	-	TRBJ2-1	CASSLRGGLNEQFF	TGTGCCAGCAGCTTGAGGGGGGGCCTCAATGAGCAGTTCTTC
TRBV7-8	-	-	TRBJ1-2	CASSPGHTGYTF	TGTGCCAGCAGCCCGGGACATACGGGCTACACCTTC
TRBV7-9	-	-	TRBJ2-1	CASSLEGQTMGQFF	TGTGCCAGCAGCTTAGAGGGGCAAACAATGGGGCAGTTCTTC
TRBV4-3	-	TRBD1	TRBJ2-2	CASSQETGWATGELFF	TGCGCCAGCAGCCAGGAGACAGGGTGGGCCACCGGGGAGCTGTTTTTT
TRBV6-5	-	TRBD1	TRBJ2-7	CASSWDRGSYEQYF	TGTGCCAGCAGTTGGGACAGGGGGAGTTACGAGCAGTACTTC
TRBV7-2	-	TRBD2	TRBJ2-2	CASSLRSAAGVTGELFF	TGTGCCAGCTCACTGCGTTCGGCTGCGGGAGTGACCGGGGAGCTGTTTTTT
TRBV9	few	-	TRBJ2-2	CASSVDPSAGATGELFF	TGTGCCAGCAGCGTAGATCCGTCGGCAGGGGCAACCGGGGAGCTGTTTTTT
TRBV7-9	-	-	TRBJ1-2	CASGVRDVGGYTF	TGTGCCAGCGGCGTCCGGGACGTCGGTGGCTACACCTTC
TRBV7-6	once	TRBD2	TRBJ2-7	CASSLNVAGGLYEQYF	TGTGCCAGCAGCTTAAACGTGGCGGGAGGGCTGTACGAGCAGTACTTC
TRBV5-4	-	TRBD2	TRBJ2-7	CASSSGTSGGSYEQYF	TGTGCCAGCAGCTCCGGGACTAGCGGGGGGTCCTACGAGCAGTACTTC
TRBV7-8	-	-	TRBJ1-2	CASSVWDQGEKSYTF	TGTGCCAGCAGCGTATGGGACCAAGGGGAAAAGAGCTACACCTTC
TRBV7-2	-	TRBD2	TRBJ2-7	CASSLAGGRAGYEQYF	TGTGCCAGCAGCTTAGCTGGCGGGAGGGCCGGGTACGAGCAGTACTTC
TRBV5-1	-	-	TRBJ2-7	CASSTPARYEQYF	TGCGCCAGCAGCACACCCGCCCGTTACGAGCAGTACTTC
TRBV2	few	-	TRBJ2-1	CASSAQGGSYNEQFF	TGTGCCAGCAGTGCACAGGGGGGGTCCTACAATGAGCAGTTCTTC
TRBV5-1	-	-	TRBJ2-6	CASSFSLSGANVLTF	TGCGCCAGCAGCTTTTCCCTCTCTGGGGCCAACGTCCTGACTTTC
TRBV29-1	few	TRBD1	TRBJ2-3	CSVEPGDRASTDTQYF	TGCAGCGTTGAACCCGGGGACAGGGCTAGCACAGATACGCAGTATTTT
TRBV19	-	TRBD1	TRBJ2-7	CASRRGGGRQRSYEQYF	TGTGCCAGTAGAAGAGGGGGCGGTCGGCAACGGTCGTACGAGCAGTACTTC
TRBV4-3	-	-	TRBJ1-5	CASSQVYGRDYGGNQPQHF	TGCGCCAGCAGCCAAGTGTATGGCAGGGATTATGGCGGCAATCAGCCCCAGCATTTT
TRBV29-1	few	TRBD1	TRBJ2-3	CSVERLAGGGDTQYF	TGCAGCGTTGAAAGGTTGGCAGGGGGCGGCGATACGCAGTATTTT
TRBV19	-	-	TRBJ1-2	CAISTLGLEAGYTF	TGTGCCATCAGTACACTCGGGCTGGAGGCTGGCTACACCTTC
TRBV7-2	few	-	TRBJ2-1	CASSPRSSSYNEQFF	TGTGCCAGCAGCCCCCGGTCGAGCTCCTACAATGAGCAGTTCTTC
TRBV4-2	few	-	TRBJ1-1	CASSRPVGIGTEAFF	TGTGCCAGCAGCCGCCCAGTAGGGATCGGAACTGAAGCTTTCTTT
TRBV28	few	-	TRBJ1-1	CASSLPGTEAFF	TGTGCCAGCAGCCTGCCAGGGACTGAAGCTTTCTTT
TRBV4-3	few	-	TRBJ2-2	CASSQVSGAAGELFF	TGCGCCAGCAGTCAAGTTTCCGGGGCGGCCGGGGAGCTGTTTTTT
TRBV18	-	TRBD1	TRBJ1-6	CASSLLDRSSYNSPLHF	TGTGCCAGCTCACTCCTGGACAGGAGCTCCTATAATTCACCCCTCCACTTT
TRBV4-1	once	TRBD1	TRBJ1-4	CASSQVPGGIEKLFF	TGCGCCAGCAGCCAAGTCCCAGGGGGCATTGAAAAACTGTTTTTT
TRBV2	few	TRBD2	TRBJ2-3	CASSPNGASGADTQYF	TGTGCCAGCAGCCCAAATGGGGCTAGCGGGGCAGATACGCAGTATTTT
TRBV10-3	-	-	TRBJ2-2	CAISDRGMELFF	TGTGCCATCAGTGACAGGGGAATGGAGCTGTTTTTT
TRBV6-5	once	TRBD1	TRBJ1-3	CASKGTGLAGNTIYF	TGTGCCAGCAAGGGGACAGGGTTGGCGGGAAACACCATATATTTT